Below, one T cell receptor (beta chain) is given with its context. The target of this receptor is not known. One base away there is no much larger clone; base qualities are not given. In the germline V gene, CDR1 corresponds to MGHDK and CDR2 to SYGVNS. The V end loses 3 bases and the J end loses 7 bases, and a stretch of 10 bases separates them. The CDR3 covers 14 residues, taking in both the cysteine and the phenylalanine. Only the CDR3 DNA is retained, 42 bases long and in frame from the first base. This sample was included in a study of beta chain features in type 1 diabetes (dated 2018 in TCRdb). Some background on the complete study: No differences in mean age, gender distribution, total cell number or subset yield were found between patients and healthy donors. Naive and central memory subsets were obtained from all 30 or so donors, but regulatory and stem cell-like memory subsets were isolated from only 8 patients and roughly 8 healthy donors. In the study, TCRB repertoires of sorted circulating CD4+ T cell subsets from recently diagnosed type 1 diabetes patients were compared with those of matched healthy donors. A total of 100 million to 110 million sorted cells were examined across all samples, and a strong correlation was observed between cell number per subset and RNA yield.

Each donor gave one peripheral blood draw, averaging roughly 100 mL, which was collected into heparinised tubes. A BD FACSAria II and a panel including CD45RO, CCR7, CD25, CD127, CD95 and CD27 were used to sort naive, central memory, regulatory and stem cell-like memory CD4+ T cells. Every sorted population had a purity above 95%. PBMCs were separated immediately by Lymphoprep density gradient centrifugation and were stained directly, without being cultured. Samples were stained and sorted in pairs, with one healthy donor and one patient per experiment, so that batch effects were minimized. The High Capacity cDNA Reverse Transcription Kit was used to reverse transcribe all of the isolated RNA, meaning that expressed TCRB transcripts were what got sequenced. Naive, central memory and regulatory T cell samples underwent deep immunoSEQ sequencing, averaging around 4 million total reads per sample. Sorted cells were lysed in RLT buffer and RNA was extracted with DNase-treated RNeasy Micro or Mini kits, depending on cell number. Each cell subset was processed separately to prevent cross-contamination, with patient and healthy donor samples processed together. The immunoSEQ multiplex PCR was used to amplify TCRB sequences from cDNA, yielding 87-bp fragments that span the CDR3 region. The amplicons were sequenced using the Illumina HiSeq platform. As for how the authors treated the data: PCR bias was corrected computationally using synthetic template baselines, and reads within Hamming distance 2 were collapsed, with unmergeable singletons discarded. Reads were aligned against IMGT so that V, D and J genes, CDR3 length and insertions or deletions at six rearrangement sites could be assigned. Within each subset, clonotype counts were normalized to sorted cell number, after which true diversity and Gini coefficients were computed with the tcR R package. The overlap coefficient, calculated on TCRB nucleotide sequences, was used to measure repertoire sharing. As a proxy for the pre-selection repertoire, out-of-frame TCRB sequences from naive cells were analyzed. TCRdb's version of the immuneACCESS table is confined to in-frame rearrangements and falls short of the full clone set. An unresolved V gene accounts for under half of the shortfall where checked; the remainder is of unknown origin. V, J and clone size reflect that table, while D and trimming were determined from the DNA. The sample yields about 350,000 clones; roughly a fifth were counted once. Clones ranked in the top ten supply 0.044% of the sample.

Beyond this particular receptor, the publication reports: PCR may preferentially amplify shorter templates, but because patient and control samples were amplified and corrected together, any resulting skew would affect both groups equally. HLA sub-analyses involved small numbers of individuals, so any influence of HLA type on TCRB rearrangement remained unresolved. Because cDNA rather than genomic DNA was sequenced, highly expressing activated cells could have been over-represented, although no difference in activation and CD3 levels was found between groups. Naive, central memory and regulatory TCRB repertoires appeared to be more alike among patients than among healthy donors. Patients with type 1 diabetes made fewer insertions and deleted more nucleotides at VDJ recombination sites, implying thymic rearrangement abnormalities. A moderate but significant shortening of TCRB CDR3 length was observed in type 1 diabetes patients in all four CD4+ subsets.

Rearrangement joined TRBV25-1 to TRBJ1-6; the D gene identity is not certain. The TCR was taken from a woman younger than 35 in good health. Material: naive CD4+ T cells from blood. The cell subset or site label for this specimen denotes: true naive CD4+ T cells. The CDR3 region: CASSDRVYNSPLHF. Here is the DNA: TGTGCCAGCAGTGATCGGGTCTACAATTCACCCCTCCACTTT.